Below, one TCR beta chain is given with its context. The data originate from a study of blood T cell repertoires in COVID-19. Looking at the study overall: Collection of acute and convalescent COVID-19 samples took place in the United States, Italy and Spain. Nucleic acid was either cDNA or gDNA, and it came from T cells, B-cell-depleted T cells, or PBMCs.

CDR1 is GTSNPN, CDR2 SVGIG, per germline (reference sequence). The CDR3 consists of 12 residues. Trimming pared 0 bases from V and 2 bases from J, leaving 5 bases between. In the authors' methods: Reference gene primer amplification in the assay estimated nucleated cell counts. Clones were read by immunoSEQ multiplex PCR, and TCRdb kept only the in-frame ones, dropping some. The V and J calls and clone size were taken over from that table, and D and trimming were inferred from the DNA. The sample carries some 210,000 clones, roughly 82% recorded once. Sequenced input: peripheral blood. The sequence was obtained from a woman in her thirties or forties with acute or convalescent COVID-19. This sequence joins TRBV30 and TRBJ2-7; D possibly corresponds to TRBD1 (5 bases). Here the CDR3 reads CAWSVGAYEQYF. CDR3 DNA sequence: TGTGCCTGGAGTGTAGGGGCCTACGAGCAGTACTTC.